This T cell receptor beta chain was recovered during a study of identical twins. This CDR3 has 13 residues. Germline V lookup: CDR1 LGHNA, CDR2 YSLEER. Trimming removed 4 bases from V and 5 bases from J, with 12 bases in between. This clonotype was picked up many times. TCRdb re-called the 5' RACE reads with MiXCR, one entry per CDR3 protein. The table includes under 300,000 distinct CDR3 sequences, 6.5% to 9.5% detected once. Healthy Caucasians supplied all donations. This sample was also put to use in a study of yellow fever vaccine responses in identical twins.

The V gene is TRBV4-3, the J gene TRBJ2-7, with a weak D call TRBD1 (6 bases). Sequencing was carried out using CD8+ T cells sorted from blood. The TCR comes from a woman aged 18-29 years in good health. The CDR3 region is CASSPGGGDEQYF. The CDR3 DNA reads as TGCGCCAGCAGCCCTGGTGGGGGCGACGAGCAGTACTTC.